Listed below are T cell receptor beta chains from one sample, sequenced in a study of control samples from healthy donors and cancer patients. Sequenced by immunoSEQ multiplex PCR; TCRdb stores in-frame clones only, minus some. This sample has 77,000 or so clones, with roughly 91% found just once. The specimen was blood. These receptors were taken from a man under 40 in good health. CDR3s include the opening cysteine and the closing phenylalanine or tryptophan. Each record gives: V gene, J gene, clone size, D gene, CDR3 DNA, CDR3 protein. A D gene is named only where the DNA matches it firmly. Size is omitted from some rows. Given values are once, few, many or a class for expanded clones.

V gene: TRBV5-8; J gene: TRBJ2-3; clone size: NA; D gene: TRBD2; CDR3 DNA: TGTGCCAGCAGCCCGCTGAGGGGCGGGGGGCCAGATACGCAGTATTTT; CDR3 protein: CASSPLRGGGPDTQYF
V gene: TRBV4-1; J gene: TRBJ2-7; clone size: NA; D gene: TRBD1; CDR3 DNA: TGCGCCAGCAGCCAAGAGGTGACAGGGAACGAGCAGTACTTC; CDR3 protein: CASSQEVTGNEQYF
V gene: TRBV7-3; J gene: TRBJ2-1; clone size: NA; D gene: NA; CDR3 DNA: TGTGCCAGCAGCTTACCTCGTCCAGGGGTCAATGAGCAGTTCTTC; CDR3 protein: CASSLPRPGVNEQFF
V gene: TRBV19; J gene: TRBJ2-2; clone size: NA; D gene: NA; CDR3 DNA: TGTGCCAGTACTCTCCTGGAAGGGGCGATGGGGGAGCTGTTTTTT; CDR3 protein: CASTLLEGAMGELFF
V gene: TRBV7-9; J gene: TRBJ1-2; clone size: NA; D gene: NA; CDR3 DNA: TGTGCCAGCAGCCCTAGTAGCCCGAGCTATGGCTACACCTTC; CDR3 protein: CASSPSSPSYGYTF
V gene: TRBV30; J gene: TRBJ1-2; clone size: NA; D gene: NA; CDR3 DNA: TGTGCCTGGAGTGCGACAACAGGGTGGTCGAACTATGGCTACACCTTC; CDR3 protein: CAWSATTGWSNYGYTF
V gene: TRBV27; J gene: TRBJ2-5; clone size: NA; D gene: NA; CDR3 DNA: TGTGCCACCAGGACGGGGTGGGGTGAGACCCAGTACTTC; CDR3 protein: CATRTGWGETQYF
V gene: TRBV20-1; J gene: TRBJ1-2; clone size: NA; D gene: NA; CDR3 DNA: TGCAGTGCTGGTGGGGGTACGAATGGCTACACCTTC; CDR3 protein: CSAGGGTNGYTF
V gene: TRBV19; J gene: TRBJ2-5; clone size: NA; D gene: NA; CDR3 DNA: TGTGCCAGTAGTATTGCCGGTTTCGTGGGCCAAGAGACCCAGTACTTC; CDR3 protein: CASSIAGFVGQETQYF
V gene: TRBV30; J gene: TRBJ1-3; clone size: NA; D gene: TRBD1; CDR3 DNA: TGTGCCTGGGCCAGGGACAGGGGCAACACCATATATTTT; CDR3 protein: CAWARDRGNTIYF
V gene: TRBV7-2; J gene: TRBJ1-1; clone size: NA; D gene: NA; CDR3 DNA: TGTGCCAGCAGCCCGACGGGGATGAACACTGAAGCTTTCTTT; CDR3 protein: CASSPTGMNTEAFF
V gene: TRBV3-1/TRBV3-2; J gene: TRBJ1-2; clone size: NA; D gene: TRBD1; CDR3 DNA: TGTGCCAGCAGCGCCCGGGACAGGAGTCGTGGCTACACCTTC; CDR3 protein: CASSARDRSRGYTF
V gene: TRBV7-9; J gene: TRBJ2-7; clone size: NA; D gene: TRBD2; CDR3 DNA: TGTGCCAGCACCCAGAGCGGGGCTAGCTCCTACGAGCAGTACTTC; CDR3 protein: CASTQSGASSYEQYF
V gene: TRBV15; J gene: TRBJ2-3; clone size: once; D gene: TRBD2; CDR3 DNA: TGTGCCACCAGCAGAGATCGCGCGACTAGCGGAGTCACAGATACGCAGTATTTT; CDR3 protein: CATSRDRATSGVTDTQYF
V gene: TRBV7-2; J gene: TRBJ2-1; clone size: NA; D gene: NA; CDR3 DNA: TGTGCCAGCAGCTTGCGGACGAACAATGAGCAGTTCTTC; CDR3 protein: CASSLRTNNEQFF
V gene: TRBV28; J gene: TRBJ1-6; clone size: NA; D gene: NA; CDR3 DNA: TGTGCCAGTAACGGTGGGACTAAGAATTCACCCCTCCACTTT; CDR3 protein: CASNGGTKNSPLHF
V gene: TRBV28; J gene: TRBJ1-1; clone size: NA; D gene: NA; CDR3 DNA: TGTGCCAGCAGTCCGACGCTACAGGGTGGTCTGGACACTGAAGCTTTCTTT; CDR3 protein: CASSPTLQGGLDTEAFF